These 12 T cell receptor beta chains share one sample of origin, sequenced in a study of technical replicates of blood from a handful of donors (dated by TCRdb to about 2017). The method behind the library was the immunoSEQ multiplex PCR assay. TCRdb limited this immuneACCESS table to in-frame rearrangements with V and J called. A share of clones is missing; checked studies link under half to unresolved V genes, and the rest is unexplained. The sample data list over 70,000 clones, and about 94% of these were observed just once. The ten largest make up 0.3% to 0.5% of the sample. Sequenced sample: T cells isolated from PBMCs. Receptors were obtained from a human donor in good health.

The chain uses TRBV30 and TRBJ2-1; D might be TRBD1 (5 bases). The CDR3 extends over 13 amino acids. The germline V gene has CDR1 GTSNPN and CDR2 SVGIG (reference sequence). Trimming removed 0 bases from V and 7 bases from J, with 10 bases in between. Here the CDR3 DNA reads TGTGCCTGGAGTGTACAGGCTGGGAATGAGCAGTTCTTC. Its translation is CAWSVQAGNEQFF.

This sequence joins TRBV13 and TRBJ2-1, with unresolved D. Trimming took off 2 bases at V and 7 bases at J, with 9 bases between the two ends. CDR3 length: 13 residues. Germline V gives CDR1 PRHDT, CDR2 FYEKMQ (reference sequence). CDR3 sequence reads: CASSLIPRNEQFF. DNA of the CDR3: TGTGCCAGCAGCTTAATACCTAGGAATGAGCAGTTCTTC.

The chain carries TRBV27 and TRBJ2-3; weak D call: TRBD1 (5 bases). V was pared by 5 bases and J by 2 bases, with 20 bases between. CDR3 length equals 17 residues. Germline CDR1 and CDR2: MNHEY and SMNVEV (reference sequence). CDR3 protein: CASSLLTGGRITDTQYF. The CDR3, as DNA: TGTGCCAGCAGTCTTCTTACAGGCGGTCGTATCACAGATACGCAGTATTTT.

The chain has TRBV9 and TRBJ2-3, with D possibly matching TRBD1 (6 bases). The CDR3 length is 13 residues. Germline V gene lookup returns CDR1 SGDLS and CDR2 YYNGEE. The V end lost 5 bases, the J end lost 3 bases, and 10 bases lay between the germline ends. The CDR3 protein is CASRNTGTDTQYF. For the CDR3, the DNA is TGTGCCAGCAGGAATACAGGGACAGATACGCAGTATTTT.

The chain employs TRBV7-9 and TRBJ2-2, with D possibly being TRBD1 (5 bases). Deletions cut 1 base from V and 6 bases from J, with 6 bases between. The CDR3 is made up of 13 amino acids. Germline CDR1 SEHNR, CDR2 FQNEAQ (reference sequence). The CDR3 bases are TGTGCCAGCAGCTTAGAAGGGGCCGGGGAGCTGTTTTTT. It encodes CASSLEGAGELFF.

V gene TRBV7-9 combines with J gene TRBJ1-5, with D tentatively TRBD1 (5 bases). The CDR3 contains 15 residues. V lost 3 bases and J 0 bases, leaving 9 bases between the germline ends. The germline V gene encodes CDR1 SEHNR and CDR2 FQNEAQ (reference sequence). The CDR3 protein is CASSLARDSNQPQHF. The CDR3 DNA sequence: TGTGCCAGCAGCTTGGCCAGGGATAGCAATCAGCCCCAGCATTTT.

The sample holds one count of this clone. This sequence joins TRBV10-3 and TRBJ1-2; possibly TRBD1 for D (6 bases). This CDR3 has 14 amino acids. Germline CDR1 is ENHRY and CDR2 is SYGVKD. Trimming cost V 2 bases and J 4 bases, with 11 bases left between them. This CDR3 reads CAISEGDNVYGYTF. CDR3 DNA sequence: TGTGCCATCAGTGAGGGGGACAACGTCTATGGCTACACCTTC.

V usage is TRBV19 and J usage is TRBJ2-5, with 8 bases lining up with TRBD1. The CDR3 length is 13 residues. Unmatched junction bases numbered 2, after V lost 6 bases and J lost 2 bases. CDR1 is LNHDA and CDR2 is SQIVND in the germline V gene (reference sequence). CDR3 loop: CASRGDRQETQYF. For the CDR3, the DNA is TGTGCCAGTAGGGGGGACAGGCAAGAGACCCAGTACTTC.

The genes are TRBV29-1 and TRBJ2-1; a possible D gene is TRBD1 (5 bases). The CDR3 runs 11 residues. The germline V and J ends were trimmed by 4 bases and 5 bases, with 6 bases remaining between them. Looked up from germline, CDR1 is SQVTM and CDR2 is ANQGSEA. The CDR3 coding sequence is TGCAGCGTTGTGACAGACAATGAGCAGTTCTTC. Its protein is CSVVTDNEQFF.

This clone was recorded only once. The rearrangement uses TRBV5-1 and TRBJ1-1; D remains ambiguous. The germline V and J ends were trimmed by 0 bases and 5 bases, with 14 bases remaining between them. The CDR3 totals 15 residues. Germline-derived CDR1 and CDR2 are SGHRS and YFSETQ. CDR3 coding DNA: TGCGCCAGCAGCTTGGAGCGATCGGGTTTTACTGAAGCTTTCTTT. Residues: CASSLERSGFTEAFF.

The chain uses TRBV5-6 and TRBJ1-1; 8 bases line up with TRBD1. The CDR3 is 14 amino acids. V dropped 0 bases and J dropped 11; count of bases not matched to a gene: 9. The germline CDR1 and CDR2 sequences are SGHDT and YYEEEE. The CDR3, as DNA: TGTGCCAGCAGCTTGGGACAGGGGAGATTTGATGCTTTCTTT. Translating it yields CASSLGQGRFDAFF.

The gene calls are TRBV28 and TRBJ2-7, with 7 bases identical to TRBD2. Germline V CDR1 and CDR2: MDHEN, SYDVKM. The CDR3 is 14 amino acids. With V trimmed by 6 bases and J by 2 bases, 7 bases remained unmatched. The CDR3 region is CASRLSGPTYEQYF. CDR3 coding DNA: TGTGCCAGCAGGCTTAGCGGGCCTACCTACGAGCAGTACTTC.